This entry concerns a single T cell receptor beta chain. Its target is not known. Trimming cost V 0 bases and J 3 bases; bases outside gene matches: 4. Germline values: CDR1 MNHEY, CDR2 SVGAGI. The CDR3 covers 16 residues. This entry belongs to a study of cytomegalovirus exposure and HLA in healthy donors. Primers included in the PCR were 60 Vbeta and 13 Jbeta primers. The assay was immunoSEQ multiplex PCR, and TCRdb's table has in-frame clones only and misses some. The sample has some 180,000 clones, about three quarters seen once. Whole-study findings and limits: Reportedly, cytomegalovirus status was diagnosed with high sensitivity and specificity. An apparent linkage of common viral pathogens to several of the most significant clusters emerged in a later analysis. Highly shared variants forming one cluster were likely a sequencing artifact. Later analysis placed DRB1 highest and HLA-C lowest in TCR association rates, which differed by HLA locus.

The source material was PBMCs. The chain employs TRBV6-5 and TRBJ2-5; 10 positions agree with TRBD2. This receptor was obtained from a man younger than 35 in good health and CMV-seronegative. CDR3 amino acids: CASSYSWTSGEETQYF. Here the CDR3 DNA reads TGTGCCAGCAGTTACTCATGGACTAGCGGAGAAGAGACCCAGTACTTC.